The entry below describes one TCR beta chain. Its antigen is unidentified. Germline V CDR1 and CDR2: LNHDA, SQIVND (reference sequence). CDR3 size: 15 residues. V was pared by 6 bases and J by 8 bases, with 22 bases between. The sample comes from a study of cytomegalovirus exposure and HLA in healthy donors. Whole-study context: Most donors, less than 85% of a few hundred genotyped, fell in the Caucasian-associated ancestry cluster. The study's findings and limits: A later analysis linked a missense variant in DCLRE1C to the trimming of TCR beta V and J genes. A later analysis reported that several of the most significant clusters appeared to be linked to common viral pathogens, among them Epstein-Barr virus.

PCR involved 60 Vbeta and 13 Jbeta primers. Some clones are missing from TCRdb's copy, which holds only in-frame ones; the method was immunoSEQ multiplex PCR. This sample carries 90,000 to 150,000 clones, approximately 80% of them seen once, and the ten largest clones take 9% to 15%. Material: PBMCs. This sequence joins TRBV19 and TRBJ1-2, with D perhaps TRBD1 (5 bases). This receptor was identified in a woman aged 40 to 50 in good health and CMV-seropositive. CDR3: CASSPIPGRNSGYTF. In DNA, the CDR3 is TGTGCCAGTAGCCCTATACCAGGGCGTAATTCCGGCTACACCTTC. The full variable domain, its missing parts supplied by reference TRBV19 and TRBJ1-2, is DGGITQSPKYLFRKEGQNVTLSCEQNLNHDAMYWYRQDPGQGLRLIYYSQIVNDFQKGDIAEGYSVSREKKESFPLTVTSAQKNPTAFYLCASSPIPGRNSGYTFGSGTRLTVV.